The TCR beta chain under discussion was sequenced for a study of metastatic and nonmetastatic thyroid tumors. Overall study context: A comparison of repertoires was made across blood and tumor or nodule tissue from malignant and benign thyroid patients. Study-level findings and limits: Reported TCR beta diversity, measured in blood and tumor, was significantly higher for malignant thyroid tumors than for benign nodules.

Thyroid surgery took place with no prior treatment in any patient. In the source study's methods: To classify distant metastasis in papillary thyroid cancer, a model was built from CDR3 differences across clinicopathological groups. TCRdb re-called the PCR reads through MiXCR. The V and J calls were not made by the authors but by TCRdb's processing. Among more than 85,000 clones listed, around 7.8% were seen once. Remarks on this clone: Its antigen is unknown. A much larger clone lies one base from this, so it may be a read error.

The sequence came from a female donor with papillary thyroid cancer or a benign thyroid nodule (not recorded which). Some clones in this sample may be carry-over from other donors' samples. The sample taken for sequencing was blood.

The chain's CDR3 is CASSSVTGNAEAFF. In nucleotides, the CDR3 is TGCGCCAGCAGCTCGGTGACAGGGAACGCTGAAGCTTTCTTT. This chain links TRBV5-1 with TRBJ1-1; 7 bases agree with TRBD1. CDR1 and CDR2 (germline): SGHRS, YFSETQ. The CDR3 loop spans 14 amino acids.